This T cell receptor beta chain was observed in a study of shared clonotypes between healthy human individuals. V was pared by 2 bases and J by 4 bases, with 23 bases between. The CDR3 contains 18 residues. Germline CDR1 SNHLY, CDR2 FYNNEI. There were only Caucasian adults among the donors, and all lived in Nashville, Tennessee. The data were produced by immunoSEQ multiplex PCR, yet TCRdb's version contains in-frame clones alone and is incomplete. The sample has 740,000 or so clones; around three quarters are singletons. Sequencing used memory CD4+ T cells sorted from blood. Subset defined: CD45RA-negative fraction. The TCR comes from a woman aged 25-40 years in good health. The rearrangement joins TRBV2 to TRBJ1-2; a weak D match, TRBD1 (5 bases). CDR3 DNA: TGTGCCAGCAGTGAACCTCTTTCCCCCGGACTGACAGCCTATGGCTACACCTTC. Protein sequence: CASSEPLSPGLTAYGYTF.